The clone carrying this T cell receptor (beta chain) has more than one count but fewer than ten. Per donor, a minimum of one pre-ART and a minimum of two post-ART PBMC samples were available. Sequencing relied on immunoSEQ assay v3.0, run at survey level. Some clones are missing from TCRdb's copy, which holds only in-frame ones; the method was immunoSEQ multiplex PCR. The repertoire holds around 30,000 clones, approximately 81% seen once, with roughly a tenth in the top ten. This sample is part of a study of long-term antiretroviral therapy in people with HIV. The CDR3 is 11 residues long. The receptor was derived from a man aged 40-55 years with HIV. Specimen: unsorted PBMCs, collected 2.3 years after starting antiretroviral therapy. The chain employs TRBV21-1 and TRBJ1-2. TRBV21-1 is a pseudogene locus. The DNA of the CDR3 is TGTGCCAGCAGCTACGTCGGTGGCTACACCTTC. This translates into CASSYVGGYTF.